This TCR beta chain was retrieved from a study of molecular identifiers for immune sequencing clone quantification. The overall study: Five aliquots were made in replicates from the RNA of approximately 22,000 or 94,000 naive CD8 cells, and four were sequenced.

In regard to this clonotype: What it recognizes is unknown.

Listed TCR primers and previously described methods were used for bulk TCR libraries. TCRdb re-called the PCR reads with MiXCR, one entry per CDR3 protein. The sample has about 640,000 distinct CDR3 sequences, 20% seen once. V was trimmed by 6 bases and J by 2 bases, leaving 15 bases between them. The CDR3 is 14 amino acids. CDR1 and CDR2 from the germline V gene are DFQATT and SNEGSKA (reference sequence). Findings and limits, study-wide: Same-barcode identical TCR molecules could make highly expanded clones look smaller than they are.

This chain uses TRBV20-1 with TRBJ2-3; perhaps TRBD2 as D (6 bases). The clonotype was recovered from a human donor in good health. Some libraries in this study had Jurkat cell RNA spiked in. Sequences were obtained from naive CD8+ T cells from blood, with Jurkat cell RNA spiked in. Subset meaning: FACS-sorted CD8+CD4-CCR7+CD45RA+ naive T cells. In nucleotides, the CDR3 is TGCAGTGCCCCAAGGTGGGACTTCACAGATACGCAGTATTTT. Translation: CSAPRWDFTDTQYF.